What follows describes a single T cell receptor (beta chain). As yet, its antigen is unknown. Here immunoSEQ multiplex PCR was the method, and the copy in TCRdb shows in-frame clones only, minus some. The sample holds 250,000 to 350,000 clones, 88% seen once. This entry belongs to a study of cytomegalovirus exposure and HLA in healthy donors. Findings of the study overall: TCR beta chains numbering under 200 were designated cytomegalovirus-associated. Rarity characterized most TCR sequences, yet some public TCRs appeared in many donors.

The sequenced sample was PBMCs. This TCR was sampled from a man younger than 40 in good health and CMV-seronegative.

The CDR3 DNA sequence: TGTGCCAGCAGCTTAGGTCATAGCTCTGGGGCCAACGTCCTGACTTTC. This codes for CASSLGHSSGANVLTF. The rearrangement joins TRBV11-3 to TRBJ2-6; D is ambiguous. Between the trimmed V and J ends, which lost 1 base and 0 bases, there was a span of 7 bases. From germline, CDR1 is SGHNT and CDR2 YENEEA. This CDR3 has 16 amino acids.